The 30 T cell receptor beta chains below all came from one sample that was sequenced in a study of vaccination effects on CD4 cells after COVID-19. Their target antigens are unknown. With nine to eleven days of culture completed, CD4+ T cells were isolated. The person's infection with SARS-CoV-2, confirmed by PCR, took place between March and December 2020. The participants, recipients of two vaccine doses, got either BNT162b2 or mRNA-1273. Assay: immunoSEQ multiplex PCR; the TCRdb copy retains only in-frame clones and omits some. The repertoire holds tens of thousands of clones, about 75% seen once, with under 8% in the top ten. Sequencing was performed on CD4+ T cells from PBMCs cultured without peptide, taken after COVID-19 vaccination. These receptors were obtained from a human donor who had a prior SARS-CoV-2 infection.

This chain connects TRBV10-3 to TRBJ2-3; possibly TRBD1 or TRBD2 for D (5 bases each). CDR1 ENHRY and CDR2 SYGVKD come from the germline V gene. Trimming took 10 bases from V and 0 from J, leaving 20 bases between them. The CDR3 totals 16 residues. In DNA form, the CDR3 reads TGTGCCACCCGGGGCGAGCGGAGAACTAGCACAGATACGCAGTATTTT. Translation gives CATRGERRTSTDTQYF.

V usage is TRBV30 and J usage is TRBJ1-3; 7 nucleotides align to TRBD1. V lost 4 bases to trimming and J lost 1 base; unmatched junction nucleotides: 10. The CDR3 is 16 amino acids. Germline V gene data show CDR1 as GTSNPN and CDR2 as SVGIG (reference sequence). The CDR3 nucleotides read TGTGCCTGGACTATCGGAGGGGGCATTTCTGGAAACACCATATATTTT. The encoded protein is CAWTIGGGISGNTIYF.

CDR3 region: CASSVGREITETQYF. The CDR3 DNA reads as TGTGCCAGCAGCGTAGGACGGGAGATCACGGAGACCCAGTACTTC. The chain recombines TRBV9 with TRBJ2-5; tentative D call: TRBD2 (6 bases). V dropped 0 bases and J dropped 5 bases, with 14 bases sitting between them. Per the germline V gene, CDR1 is SGDLS and CDR2 is YYNGEE. The length of the CDR3 is 15 residues.

This clone came up once. The genes are TRBV5-1 and TRBJ2-7; 11 bases are shared with TRBD1. After removal of 4 bases from V and 2 bases from J, the junction contained 17 bases not matched to a gene. CDR1 SGHRS and CDR2 YFSETQ come from the germline V gene. This CDR3 has 19 amino acids. The CDR3 DNA reads TGCGCCAGCAGCCCAACCGGGACAGGGGGTGCCTACACGACCTACGAGCAGTACTTC. It encodes CASSPTGTGGAYTTYEQYF.

V gene TRBV12-3 or TRBV12-4 combines with J gene TRBJ2-1; unclear D gene. This CDR3 is 13 amino acids long. V was clipped by 3 bases and J by 9 bases, with 12 bases between them. CDR3 coding DNA: TGTGCCAGCAGTTTCTCCCCTCTCGGTGAGCAGTTCTTC. Protein sequence: CASSFSPLGEQFF.

This chain joins TRBV2 and TRBJ2-3; D might be TRBD2 (6 bases). The ends were cut back, 10 bases at V and 0 bases at J, with 20 bases in the middle. Germline CDR1 and CDR2: SNHLY and FYNNEI. The CDR3 extends over 16 amino acids. The CDR3 loop is CATDGQGGTSTDTQYF. The CDR3 bases are TGTGCCACGGACGGTCAAGGAGGGACTAGCACAGATACGCAGTATTTT.

The chain uses TRBV7-2 and TRBJ2-2; TRBD2 might be the D (6 bases). V lost 5 bases and J 1 base, leaving 8 bases between the germline ends. CDR1 SGHTA and CDR2 FQGNSA come from the germline V gene. This CDR3 spans 14 amino acids. CDR3 protein: CASSAGLNTGELFF. The CDR3 DNA follows: TGTGCCAGCAGCGCGGGGCTGAACACCGGGGAGCTGTTTTTT.

This chain joins TRBV5-1 and TRBJ2-3, with 7 bases fitting TRBD2. CDR3 length equals 16 residues. The V segment lost 0 bases and the J segment 6 bases; nucleotides outside the gene matches: 10. The germline gives CDR1 SGHRS, CDR2 YFSETQ. The CDR3 nucleotides read TGCGCCAGCAGCTTGGGGGTTAGACTAGCATCGGATACGCAGTATTTT. It codes for CASSLGVRLASDTQYF.

This clone occurred a few times. This chain links TRBV9 with TRBJ1-6; D uncertain. The germline gives CDR1 SGDLS, CDR2 YYNGEE. V was cut by 2 bases and J by 7 bases, with 7 bases left in between. The CDR3 sequence is 13 residues long. The CDR3 DNA sequence: TGTGCCAGCAGCGTGGGTCCGAATTCACCCCTCCACTTT. Its translation: CASSVGPNSPLHF. The complete variable domain, with remaining parts taken from reference TRBV9 and TRBJ1-6, reads DSGVTQTPKHLITATGQRVTLRCSPRSGDLSVYWYQQSLDQGLQFLIQYYNGEERAKGNILERFSAQQFPDLHSELNLSSLELGDSALYFCASSVGPNSPLHFGNGTRLTVT.

The chain employs TRBV15 and TRBJ2-7; D is possibly TRBD2 (6 bases). Deletions cut 0 bases from V and 3 bases from J, with 15 bases between. Germline CDR1 LNHNV, CDR2 YYDKDF (reference sequence). The CDR3 is 16 amino acids. The CDR3, as DNA: TGTGCCACCAGCAGAGATCTCCCGGGAGTCGGCTACGAGCAGTACTTC. This codes for CATSRDLPGVGYEQYF.

CDR3 residues: CASSSFGGTGELFF. The CDR3 bases are TGTGCCAGCAGTTCGTTCGGTGGCACCGGGGAGCTGTTTTTT. V is TRBV27 and J is TRBJ2-2, with no clear D. There are 14 residues in the CDR3. Trimming took 4 bases from V and 4 from J, leaving 10 bases between them. Germline V lookup: CDR1 MNHEY, CDR2 SMNVEV (reference sequence).

The V gene is TRBV30, the J gene TRBJ2-2, with TRBD2 matching 9 bases. The germline CDR1 and CDR2 sequences are GTSNPN and SVGIG (reference sequence). The CDR3 is 15 amino acids. V was pared by 5 bases and J by 6 bases, with 10 bases of the junction left unmatched. CDR3 in amino acids: CAWSLGLAGAGELFF. In DNA, the CDR3 is TGTGCCTGGTCCCTGGGACTAGCTGGCGCCGGGGAGCTGTTTTTT.

The chain carries TRBV2 and TRBJ2-3; no clear D gene. Germline CDR1 SNHLY, CDR2 FYNNEI. V was cut by 7 bases and J by 6 bases, with 11 bases left in between. This CDR3 contains 12 residues. The CDR3 nucleotides are TGTGCCAGCAACATAGTGGCGGATACGCAGTATTTT. Protein product: CASNIVADTQYF.

The V gene is TRBV19, the J gene TRBJ2-6; no clear D gene. CDR3 length: 17 residues. Per the germline V gene, CDR1 is LNHDA and CDR2 is SQIVND (reference sequence). V was pared by 2 bases and J by 0 bases, with 11 bases between. CDR3 nucleotide sequence: TGTGCCAGTAGTATAAGTATTAGGAGCTCTGGGGCCAACGTCCTGACTTTC. The encoded protein is CASSISIRSSGANVLTF.

The chain couples TRBV24-1 to TRBJ2-1, with D possibly TRBD1 on 5 matching bases. Trimming removed 11 bases at V and 0 bases at J, with 10 bases between. Germline assignment: CDR1 KGHDR and CDR2 SFDVKD. The CDR3 runs 13 residues. The CDR3 DNA follows: TGTGCCATCGGACAATCCTCCTACAATGAGCAGTTCTTC. It specifies CAIGQSSYNEQFF.

The chain has TRBV5-1 and TRBJ2-7; TRBD1 matches 7 bases. The CDR3 spans 17 residues. Looked up from germline, CDR1 is SGHRS and CDR2 is YFSETQ. V dropped 5 bases and J dropped 0; count of bases not matched to a gene: 14. The CDR3 here is CASRSGPRQGTSYEQYF. CDR3 nucleotide sequence: TGCGCCAGCAGATCCGGTCCCCGACAGGGTACCTCCTACGAGCAGTACTTC.

This clone turned up a few times. The chain links TRBV5-4 to TRBJ1-1; a possible D gene is TRBD1 (5 bases). The CDR3 loop spans 15 amino acids. Trimming stripped 4 bases from V and 1 base from J, with 14 bases between. Germline values: CDR1 SGHNT, CDR2 YYREEE (reference sequence). The CDR3 is CASSPSRTRNTEAFF. The CDR3 DNA is TGTGCCAGCAGCCCGTCTCGGACAAGGAACACTGAAGCTTTCTTT.

This clone showed up just a few times. This chain connects TRBV4-2 to TRBJ2-7; possible D gene TRBD2, 6 bases. V was trimmed by 1 base and J by 4 bases, leaving 11 bases between them. CDR3 length equals 14 residues. CDR1 is LGHNA, CDR2 YNFKEQ, per germline. The chain's CDR3 is CASSQVGGYYEQYF. The CDR3 DNA reads TGTGCCAGCAGCCAAGTGGGGGGTTATTACGAGCAGTACTTC.

The rearrangement joins TRBV4-3 to TRBJ2-1; maybe TRBD1 (5 bases). The CDR3 covers 16 residues. The V end lost 4 bases, the J end lost 0 bases, and 13 bases lay between the germline ends. Germline assignment: CDR1 LGHNA and CDR2 YSLEER. The CDR3 region is CASSPPGLSSYNEQFF. The CDR3 nucleotides read TGCGCCAGCAGCCCCCCAGGGCTGAGCTCCTACAATGAGCAGTTCTTC.

The chain joins TRBV27 to TRBJ1-2; unclear D gene. The length of the CDR3 is 13 residues. Trimming took off 3 bases at V and 9 bases at J, with 14 bases between the two ends. CDR1 MNHEY and CDR2 SMNVEV come from the germline V gene (reference sequence). The CDR3 sequence: CASSFQDGRSYTF. CDR3 DNA: TGTGCCAGCAGTTTTCAGGACGGCAGGAGCTACACCTTC.

J is TRBJ2-1 and V is TRBV30; maybe TRBD1 (6 bases). V was pared by 2 bases and J by 4 bases, with 15 bases between. This CDR3 has 15 residues. Germline CDR1 GTSNPN, CDR2 SVGIG (reference sequence). The CDR3 DNA sequence: TGTGCCTGGAGTCTGACAGGTAGACCTTACAATGAGCAGTTCTTC. Protein sequence: CAWSLTGRPYNEQFF. Looking up the rest from reference TRBV30 and TRBJ2-1 gives the full variable domain: SQTIHQWPATLVQPVGSPLSLECTVEGTSNPNLYWYRQAAGRGLQLLFYSVGIGQISSEVPQNLSASRPQDRQFILSSKKLLLSDSGFYLCAWSLTGRPYNEQFFGPGTRLTVL.

The sample holds a few counts of this clone. This sequence joins TRBV10-3 and TRBJ1-6, with TRBD1 as a possible D gene (5 bases). Per the germline V gene, CDR1 is ENHRY and CDR2 is SYGVKD. The ends were cut back, 7 bases at V and 7 bases at J, with 11 bases in the middle. The CDR3 runs to 13 residues. The DNA for the CDR3 is TGTGCCATCAAAACAGGTAGAAATTCACCCCTCCACTTT. Translation gives CAIKTGRNSPLHF.

The table lists this clone with a few counts. The J gene is TRBJ2-1, the V gene TRBV5-6; 7 bases are shared with TRBD1. With V trimmed by 3 bases and J by 4 bases, 7 bases remained unmatched. The CDR3 has 15 residues. Germline V gene data show CDR1 as SGHDT and CDR2 as YYEEEE. The DNA of the CDR3 is TGTGCCAGCAGCTCGAGTGGACAGGTTTACAATGAGCAGTTCTTC. It codes for CASSSSGQVYNEQFF.

The V gene is TRBV11-3, the J gene TRBJ1-2; D is unresolved. The germline V and J ends were trimmed by 0 bases and 8 bases, with 10 bases remaining between them. The germline gives CDR1 SGHNT, CDR2 YENEEA. The CDR3 runs 13 residues. The DNA for the CDR3 is TGTGCCAGCAGCTTAGATTCAAGTGGGGGCTACACCTTC. This sequence encodes CASSLDSSGGYTF.

The CDR3 bases are TGTGCCAGCAGTGGGCTTGGGGTAGGTCAGCCCCAGCATTTT. Its protein is CASSGLGVGQPQHF. The rearrangement uses TRBV2 and TRBJ1-5; D gene ambiguous. Per germline, CDR1 SNHLY and CDR2 FYNNEI. This CDR3 contains 14 residues. Trimming shortened V by 4 bases and J by 6 bases, and 13 bases separated the two germline ends.

This clone was seen a few times. The V call is TRBV21-1, the J call TRBJ1-1; TRBD1, the table's D call, was not compared with the DNA. TRBV21-1 is labeled a pseudogene. The CDR3 length is 12 residues. In DNA, the CDR3 is TGTGCCAGCAGCAAACAGAACACTGAAGCTTTCTTT. It specifies CASSKQNTEAFF.

Only one count was recorded for this clone. The chain joins TRBV6-6 to TRBJ1-1; possibly TRBD1 for D (5 bases). The CDR3 has 16 amino acids. Between the trimmed V and J ends, which lost 5 bases and 1 base, there was a span of 17 bases. Looked up from germline, CDR1 is MNHNY and CDR2 is SVGAGI (reference sequence). This CDR3 is CASSRGRQIQNTEAFF. In nucleotides, the CDR3 is TGTGCCAGCAGTCGCGGTCGACAGATCCAGAACACTGAAGCTTTCTTT.

On this clone: The junction departs from the called germline gene at one end, perhaps through a read error. This rearrangement joins TRBV5-1 to TRBJ2-1, with D perhaps TRBD1 (5 bases). Germline-derived CDR1 and CDR2 are SGHRS and YFSETQ. The CDR3 extends over 14 amino acids. The CDR3 bases are TGCGCCAGCACCTTGACAGCCACCTACAATGAGCAGTTCTTC. Its translation is CASTLTATYNEQFF.

V is TRBV27 and J is TRBJ2-2, with 11 bases identical to TRBD2. CDR3 length: 18 amino acids. J was trimmed by 6 bases and V by 2 bases; bases with no gene match: 11. Germline assignment: CDR1 MNHEY and CDR2 SMNVEV (reference sequence). CDR3 residues: CASSLGGPTSGAAGELFF. The DNA for the CDR3 is TGTGCCAGCAGTTTAGGGGGGCCGACTAGCGGGGCCGCCGGGGAGCTGTTTTTT.

V gene TRBV5-4 combines with J gene TRBJ2-3; TRBD2 matches at 9 bases. The germline V gene has CDR1 SGHNT and CDR2 YYREEE (reference sequence). CDR3 length: 16 residues. The V segment lost 4 bases and the J segment 4 bases; nucleotides outside the gene matches: 10. CDR3 loop: CASSPIAGVGADTQYF. CDR3 nucleotide sequence: TGTGCCAGCAGCCCAATAGCGGGAGTTGGAGCAGATACGCAGTATTTT.